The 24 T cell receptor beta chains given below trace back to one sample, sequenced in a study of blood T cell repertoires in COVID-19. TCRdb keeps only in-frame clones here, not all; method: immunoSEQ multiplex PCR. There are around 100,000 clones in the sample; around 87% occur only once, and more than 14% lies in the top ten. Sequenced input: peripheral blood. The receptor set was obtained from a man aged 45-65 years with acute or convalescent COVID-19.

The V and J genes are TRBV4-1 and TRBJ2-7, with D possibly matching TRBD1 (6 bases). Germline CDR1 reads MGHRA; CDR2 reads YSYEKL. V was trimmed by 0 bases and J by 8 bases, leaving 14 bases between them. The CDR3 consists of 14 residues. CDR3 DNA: TGCGCCAGCAGCCAAGATCAGGGGCAGTGGAAGCAGTACTTC. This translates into CASSQDQGQWKQYF.

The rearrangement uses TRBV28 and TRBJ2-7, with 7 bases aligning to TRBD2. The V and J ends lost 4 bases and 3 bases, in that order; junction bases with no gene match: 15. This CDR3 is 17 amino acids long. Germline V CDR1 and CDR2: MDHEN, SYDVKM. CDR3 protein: CASSSVGGIYPIYEQYF. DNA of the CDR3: TGTGCCAGCAGTTCCGTCGGGGGGATATACCCTATCTACGAGCAGTACTTC.

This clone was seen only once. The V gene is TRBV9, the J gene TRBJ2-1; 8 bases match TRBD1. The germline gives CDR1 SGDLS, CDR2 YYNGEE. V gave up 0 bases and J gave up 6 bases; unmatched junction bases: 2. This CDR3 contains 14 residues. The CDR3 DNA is TGTGCCAGCAGCGTAGACGGGACAGGCAATGAGCAGTTCTTC. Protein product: CASSVDGTGNEQFF. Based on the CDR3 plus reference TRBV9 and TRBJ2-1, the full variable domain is DSGVTQTPKHLITATGQRVTLRCSPRSGDLSVYWYQQSLDQGLQFLIQYYNGEERAKGNILERFSAQQFPDLHSELNLSSLELGDSALYFCASSVDGTGNEQFFGPGTRLTVL.

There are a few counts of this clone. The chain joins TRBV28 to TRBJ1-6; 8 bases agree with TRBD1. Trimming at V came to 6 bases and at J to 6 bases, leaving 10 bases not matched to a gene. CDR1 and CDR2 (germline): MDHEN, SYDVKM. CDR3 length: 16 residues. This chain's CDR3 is CASSPSRQGSNSPLHF. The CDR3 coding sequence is TGTGCCAGCAGCCCCTCCAGACAGGGGAGTAATTCACCCCTCCACTTT.

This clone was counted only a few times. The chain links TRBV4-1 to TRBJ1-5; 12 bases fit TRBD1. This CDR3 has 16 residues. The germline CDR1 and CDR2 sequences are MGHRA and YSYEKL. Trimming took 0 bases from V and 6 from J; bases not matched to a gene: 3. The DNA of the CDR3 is TGCGCCAGCAGCCAAGAAGGGACAGGGGGCGGTCAGCCCCAGCATTTT. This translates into CASSQEGTGGGQPQHF.

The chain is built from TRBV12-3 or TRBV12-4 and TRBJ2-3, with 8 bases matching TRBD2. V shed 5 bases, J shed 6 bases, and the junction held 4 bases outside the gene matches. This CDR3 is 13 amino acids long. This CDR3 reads CASSGTSWDTQYF. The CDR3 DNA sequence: TGTGCCAGCAGTGGGACTAGTTGGGATACGCAGTATTTT.

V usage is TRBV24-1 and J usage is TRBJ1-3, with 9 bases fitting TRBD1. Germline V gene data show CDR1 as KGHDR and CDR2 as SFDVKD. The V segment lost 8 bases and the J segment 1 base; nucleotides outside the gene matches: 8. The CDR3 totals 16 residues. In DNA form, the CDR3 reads TGTGCCACCACCCCTTCGGGACAGGGTTCTGGAAACACCATATATTTT. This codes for CATTPSGQGSGNTIYF.

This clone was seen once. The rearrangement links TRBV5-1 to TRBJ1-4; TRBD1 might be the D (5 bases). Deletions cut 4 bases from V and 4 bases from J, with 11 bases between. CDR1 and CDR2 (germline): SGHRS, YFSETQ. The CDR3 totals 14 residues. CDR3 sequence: CASSADRVNEKLFF. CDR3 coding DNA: TGCGCCAGCAGCGCCGACAGAGTTAATGAAAAACTGTTTTTT.

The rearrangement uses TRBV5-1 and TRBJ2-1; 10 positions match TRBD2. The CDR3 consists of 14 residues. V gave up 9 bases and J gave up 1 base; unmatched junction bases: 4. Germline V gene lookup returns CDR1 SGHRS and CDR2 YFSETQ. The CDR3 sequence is CATRTSGSYNEQFF. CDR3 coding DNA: TGCGCCACTCGGACTAGCGGTTCCTACAATGAGCAGTTCTTC.

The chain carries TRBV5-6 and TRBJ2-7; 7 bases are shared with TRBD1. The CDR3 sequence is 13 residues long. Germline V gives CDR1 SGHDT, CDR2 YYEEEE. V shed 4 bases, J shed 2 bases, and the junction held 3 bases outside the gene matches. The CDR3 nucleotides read TGTGCCAGCAGCCGGACAGGTACCTACGAGCAGTACTTC. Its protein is CASSRTGTYEQYF.

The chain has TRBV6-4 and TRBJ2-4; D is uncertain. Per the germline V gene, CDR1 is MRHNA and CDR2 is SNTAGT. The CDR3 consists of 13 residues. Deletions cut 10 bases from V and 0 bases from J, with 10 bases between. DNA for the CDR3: TGTGCCATCAAAGTACTAGCCAAAAACATTCAGTACTTC. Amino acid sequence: CAIKVLAKNIQYF.

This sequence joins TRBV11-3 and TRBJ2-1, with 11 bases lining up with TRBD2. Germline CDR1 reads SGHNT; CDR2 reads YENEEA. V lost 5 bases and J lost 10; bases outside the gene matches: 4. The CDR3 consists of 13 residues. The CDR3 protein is CASSMIAGGEQFF. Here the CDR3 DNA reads TGTGCCAGCAGCATGATAGCGGGAGGGGAGCAGTTCTTC.

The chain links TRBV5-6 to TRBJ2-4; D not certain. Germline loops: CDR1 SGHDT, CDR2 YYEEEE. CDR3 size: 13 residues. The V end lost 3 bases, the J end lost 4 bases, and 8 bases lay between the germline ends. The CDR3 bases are TGTGCCAGCAGCTACGGCAGGAAAAACATTCAGTACTTC. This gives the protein CASSYGRKNIQYF.

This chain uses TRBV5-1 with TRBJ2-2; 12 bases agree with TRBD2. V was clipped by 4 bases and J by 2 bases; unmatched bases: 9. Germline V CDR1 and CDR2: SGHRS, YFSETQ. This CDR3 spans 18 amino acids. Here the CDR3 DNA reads TGCGCCAGCAGCGACCCTAGCGGGAGGGACGCAAACACCGGGGAGCTGTTTTTT. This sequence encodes CASSDPSGRDANTGELFF.

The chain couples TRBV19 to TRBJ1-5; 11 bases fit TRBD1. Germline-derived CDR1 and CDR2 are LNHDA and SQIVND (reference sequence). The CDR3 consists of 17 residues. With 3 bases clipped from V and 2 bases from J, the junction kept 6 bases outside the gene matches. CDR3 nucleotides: TGTGCCAGTAGTATGGGATGGACAGGGGGCGGCAATCAGCCCCAGCATTTT. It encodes CASSMGWTGGGNQPQHF.

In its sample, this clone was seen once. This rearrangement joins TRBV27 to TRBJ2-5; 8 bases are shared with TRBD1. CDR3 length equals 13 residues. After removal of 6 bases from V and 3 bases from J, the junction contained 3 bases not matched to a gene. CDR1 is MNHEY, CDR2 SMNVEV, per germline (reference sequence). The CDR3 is CASRRQGKETQYF. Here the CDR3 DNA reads TGTGCCAGCAGGAGACAGGGGAAAGAGACCCAGTACTTC.

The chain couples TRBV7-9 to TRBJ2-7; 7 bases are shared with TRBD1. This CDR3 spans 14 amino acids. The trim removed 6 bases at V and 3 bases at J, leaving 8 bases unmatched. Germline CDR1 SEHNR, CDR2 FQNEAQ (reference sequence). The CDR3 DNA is TGTGCCAGCAGGGAATCAGGGGGTGTCTACGAGCAGTACTTC. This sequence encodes CASRESGGVYEQYF. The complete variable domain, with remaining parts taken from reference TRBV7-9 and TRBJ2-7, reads DTGVSQNPRHKITKRGQNVTFRCDPISEHNRLYWYRQTLGQGPEFLTYFQNEAQLEKSRLLSDRFSAERPKGSFSTLEIQRTEQGDSAMYLCASRESGGVYEQYFGPGTRLTVT.

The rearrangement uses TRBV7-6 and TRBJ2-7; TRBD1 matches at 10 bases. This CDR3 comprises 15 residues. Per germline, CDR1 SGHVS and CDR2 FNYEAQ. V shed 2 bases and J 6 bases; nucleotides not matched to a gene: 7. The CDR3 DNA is TGTGCCAGCAGCTTACCCGGGGACAGGGGAGGCGAGCAGTACTTC. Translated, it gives CASSLPGDRGGEQYF.

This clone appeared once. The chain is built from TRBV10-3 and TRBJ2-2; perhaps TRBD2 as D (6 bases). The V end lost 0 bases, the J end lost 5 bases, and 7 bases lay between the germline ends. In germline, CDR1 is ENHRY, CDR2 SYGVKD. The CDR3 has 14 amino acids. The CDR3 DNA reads TGTGCCATCAGTGAGTCGGGGAGGACCGGGGAGCTGTTTTTT. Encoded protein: CAISESGRTGELFF.

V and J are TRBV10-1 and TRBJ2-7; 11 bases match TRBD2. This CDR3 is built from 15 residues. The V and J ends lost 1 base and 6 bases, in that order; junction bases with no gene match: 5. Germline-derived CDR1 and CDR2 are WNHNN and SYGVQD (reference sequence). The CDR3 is CASSELLAGAGEQYF. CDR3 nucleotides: TGCGCCAGCAGTGAGTTACTAGCGGGAGCCGGCGAGCAGTACTTC.

CDR3 nucleotides: TGTGCCAGCTCAGGGGGCCGGGGGACTGAAGCTTTCTTT. Its translation is CASSGGRGTEAFF. V and J are TRBV7-9 and TRBJ1-1; 8 nucleotides match TRBD1. V lost 8 bases to trimming and J lost 5 bases; unmatched junction nucleotides: 7. CDR1 SEHNR and CDR2 FQNEAQ come from the germline V gene (reference sequence). The CDR3 loop spans 13 amino acids. Supplemented by reference TRBV7-9 and TRBJ1-1, the full variable domain reads DTGVSQNPRHKITKRGQNVTFRCDPISEHNRLYWYRQTLGQGPEFLTYFQNEAQLEKSRLLSDRFSAERPKGSFSTLEIQRTEQGDSAMYLCASSGGRGTEAFFGQGTRLTVV.

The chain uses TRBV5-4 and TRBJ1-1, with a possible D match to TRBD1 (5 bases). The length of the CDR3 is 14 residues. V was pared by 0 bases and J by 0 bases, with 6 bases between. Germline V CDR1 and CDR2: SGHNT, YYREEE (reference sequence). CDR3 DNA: TGTGCCAGCAGCTTGGGACAGATGAACACTGAAGCTTTCTTT. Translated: CASSLGQMNTEAFF. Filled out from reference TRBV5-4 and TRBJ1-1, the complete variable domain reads ETGVTQSPTHLIKTRGQQVTLRCSSQSGHNTVSWYQQALGQGPQFIFQYYREEENGRGNFPPRFSGLQFPNYSSELNVNALELDDSALYLCASSLGQMNTEAFFGQGTRLTVV.

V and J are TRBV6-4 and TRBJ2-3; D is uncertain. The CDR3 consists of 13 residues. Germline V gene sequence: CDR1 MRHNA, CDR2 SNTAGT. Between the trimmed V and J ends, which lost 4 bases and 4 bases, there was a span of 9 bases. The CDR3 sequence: CASSVDQADTQYF. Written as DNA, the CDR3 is TGTGCCAGCAGTGTGGATCAGGCAGATACGCAGTATTTT.

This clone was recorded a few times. CDR3: CASSAGRRHALRTNTEAFF. CDR3 coding DNA: TGTGCCAGCAGCGCTGGGCGAAGACACGCACTTCGTACGAACACTGAAGCTTTCTTT. The chain combines TRBV7-3 with TRBJ1-1; unclear D gene. This CDR3 has 19 amino acids. CDR1 is SGHTA, CDR2 FQGTGA, per germline. Trimming left V 5 bases short and J 1 base short, with 26 bases between. The full variable domain, rest sourced from reference TRBV7-3 and TRBJ1-1, is GAGVSQTPSNKVTEKGKYVELRCDPISGHTALYWYRQSLGQGPEFLIYFQGTGAADDSGLPNDRFFAVRPEGSVSTLKIQRTERGDSAVYLCASSAGRRHALRTNTEAFFGQGTRLTVV.